This T cell receptor beta chain originates from a study of blood T cell repertoires in COVID-19 (dated by TCRdb to 2020 to 2021). Looking at the study overall: Collaborator samples came from the United States, Italy and Spain and covered acute and convalescent phases of COVID-19. The material from the prospective study consisted of cDNA or gDNA derived from T cells, B-cell-depleted T cells, or PBMCs. Subjects who had been exposed to COVID-19, were actively infected with it, or had recovered from it provided the deeply sampled blood TCRbeta repertoires that made up the dataset. The repertoires were released in a freely available public database meant as a resource for research on the immune response to SARS-CoV-2. Samples came from the ongoing ImmuneRACE study (first 160 participants) plus 1,254 subjects from 6 global collaborators. A de-identified subject ID, COVID-19 status, age in years and sex were almost always included in the sample metadata. Where available, HLA class I and class II types were obtained from metadata supplied by the sample provider rather than from assay-based typing. Beyond this particular receptor, the publication reports: The amount of clinical and demographic metadata varied by source and participant and was provided uncurated.

The immunoSEQ Assay, a bias-controlled multiplex PCR, was used to amplify TCRbeta CDR3 regions from genomic DNA. Per the original workflow: The number of nucleated cells in each sample was estimated from the amplification of reference gene primers within the assay. To quantify the absolute abundance of each unique TCRbeta CDR3 rearrangement, sequence reads were collapsed and filtered. For each sample, productive Simpson clonality was calculated as the square root of Simpson's diversity index across productive rearrangements. This is the immuneACCESS table as TCRdb keeps it, with only in-frame sequences that have V and J called. A part of the clones is gone; compared with another copy, unresolved V genes explain less than half, and the rest is unexplained. V and J calls plus clone size are reproduced from that table; the DNA served to infer D and trimming. Present in this sample are 70,000 to 95,000 clones, about 86% of which were seen just once. The top ten constitute roughly 8.3% of the sample.

Concerning this clone: The antigen it binds to is not known. Base qualities are not at hand, and no much larger clone is one base apart.

The collaborating institutions used their own protocols to collect whole blood in K2EDTA tubes. For TCRbeta analysis, collaborators shipped samples in one of three forms: frozen whole blood, isolated PBMCs, or DNA extracted from either of those sample types. This clonotype was obtained from a woman in her 70s with acute or convalescent COVID-19. Sequencing was performed on peripheral blood.

CDR3 protein: CASSLNAGSYNEQFF. The nucleotides are TGTGCCAGCAGCCTAAATGCCGGGTCCTACAATGAGCAGTTCTTC. This receptor chain uses TRBV11-1 and TRBJ2-1; the D gene lacks a confident call. Relative to germline, V is 5 bases shorter and J is 1 base shorter, with 12 bases between their ends. The CDR3 measures 15 amino acids from cysteine to phenylalanine. Just the 45-base CDR3 DNA is kept, in frame starting at base 1. The germline V gene (reference sequence) specifies SGHAT as CDR1 and FQDESV as CDR2.